Each of the 8 T cell receptor beta chains below was sequenced from the same sample in a study of vaccination effects on CD4 cells after COVID-19. Method: immunoSEQ multiplex PCR; TCRdb's copy keeps in-frame clones and lacks some. The repertoire includes fewer than 15,000 clones, 73% of them detected once, and roughly 33% sits in the top ten. After expansion with viral peptide pools in the ViraFEST assay, antigen-specific CD4+ T cells were sequenced. Having been cultured for roughly 9 days, the cells underwent CD4+ T cell isolation. Infection with SARS-CoV-2 occurred in the person between March and December 2020, and PCR confirmed it. The participants, recipients of two vaccine doses, got either BNT162b2 or mRNA-1273. For these receptors, no antigen is known. This material consisted of CD4+ T cells from PBMCs cultured with HCoV-NL63 spike peptides, taken after COVID-19 vaccination. The source of these receptors is a human donor who had a prior SARS-CoV-2 infection.

V is TRBV4-2 and J is TRBJ1-2, with TRBD1 as a possible D gene (5 bases). V shed 0 bases and J shed 0 bases, with 14 bases lying between them. CDR1 and CDR2 (germline): LGHNA, YNFKEQ. CDR3 size: 17 residues. The DNA of the CDR3 is TGTGCCAGCAGCCAAGATTACGGGGCTGGGGCTAACTATGGCTACACCTTC. Its protein is CASSQDYGAGANYGYTF.

The chain recombines TRBV6-4 with TRBJ2-1; 8 nucleotides align to TRBD1. J lost 3 bases, V lost 4 bases, and 5 bases had no gene match. The CDR3 is 15 amino acids. Germline CDR1 reads MRHNA; CDR2 reads SNTAGT. The CDR3 spells CASSAGTGGYNEQFF. The DNA for the CDR3 is TGTGCCAGCAGTGCCGGCACAGGGGGCTACAATGAGCAGTTCTTC.

In its sample, this clone was seen a few times. This chain joins TRBV11-2 and TRBJ1-2; D unclear. V lost 5 bases and J lost 4, with 11 bases in between. The CDR3 sequence is 13 residues long. CDR1 SGHAT and CDR2 FQNNGV come from the germline V gene. The CDR3: CASSPDLGYGYTF. The CDR3 DNA follows: TGTGCCAGCAGCCCCGACCTTGGCTATGGCTACACCTTC.

V gene TRBV6-5 combines with J gene TRBJ1-5; weak D call: TRBD1 (5 bases). The CDR3 is made up of 14 amino acids. The germline CDR1 and CDR2 sequences are MNHEY and SVGAGI. The germline V and J ends were trimmed by 5 bases and 2 bases, with 10 bases remaining between them. The CDR3: CASSLRAGNQPQHF. In DNA form, the CDR3 reads TGTGCCAGCAGTCTCAGGGCGGGCAATCAGCCCCAGCATTTT.

This chain connects TRBV30 to TRBJ2-7; 7 bases are a match to TRBD1. V lost 1 base to trimming and J lost 0 bases; unmatched junction nucleotides: 12. Germline V gene lookup returns CDR1 GTSNPN and CDR2 SVGIG (reference sequence). The length of the CDR3 is 17 residues. The CDR3 DNA reads as TGTGCCTGGAGTGGACCCGGCGACAGGGCTAGCTCCTACGAGCAGTACTTC. Protein sequence: CAWSGPGDRASSYEQYF. Based on the CDR3 plus reference TRBV30 and TRBJ2-7, the full variable domain is SQTIHQWPATLVQPVGSPLSLECTVEGTSNPNLYWYRQAAGRGLQLLFYSVGIGQISSEVPQNLSASRPQDRQFILSSKKLLLSDSGFYLCAWSGPGDRASSYEQYFGPGTRLTVT.

Only one count was recorded for this clone. This chain links TRBV7-2 with TRBJ2-1; 10 nucleotides line up with TRBD2. Germline loops: CDR1 SGHTA, CDR2 FQGNSA. V was clipped by 5 bases and J by 4 bases; unmatched bases: 5. This CDR3 has 15 residues. Here the CDR3 DNA reads TGTGCCAGCAGCGCCGGGACTAGCGTGTACAATGAGCAGTTCTTC. The encoded protein is CASSAGTSVYNEQFF.

The chain carries TRBV5-1 and TRBJ2-3, with D uncertain. Germline assignment: CDR1 SGHRS and CDR2 YFSETQ. The germline V and J ends were trimmed by 3 bases and 2 bases, with 7 bases remaining between them. The CDR3 contains 13 residues. The CDR3, as DNA: TGCGCCAGCAGCTCTAGGGCCACAGATACGCAGTATTTT. Protein product: CASSSRATDTQYF. Variable domain in full (rest from reference TRBV5-1 and TRBJ2-3): KAGVTQTPRYLIKTRGQQVTLSCSPISGHRSVSWYQQTPGQGLQFLFEYFSETQRNKGNFPGRFSGRQFSNSRSEMNVSTLELGDSALYLCASSSRATDTQYFGPGTRLTVL.

Regarding this clone: Compared with germline, one end of the junction differs, possibly owing to a read error. The chain carries TRBV15 and TRBJ1-4; D is unclear. The CDR3 consists of 12 residues. Germline V lookup: CDR1 LNHNV, CDR2 YYDKDF (reference sequence). CDR3 sequence reads: CATSRDRSALIF. CDR3 sequence (DNA): TGTGCCACCAGCAGAGATCGATCGGCCCTGATTTTT. The variable domain in full, completed from reference TRBV15 and TRBJ1-4, reads DAMVIQNPRYQVTQFGKPVTLSCSQTLNHNVMYWYQQKSSQAPKLLFHYYDKDFNNEADTPDNFQSRRPNTSFCFLDIRSPGLGDTAMYLCATSRDRSALIFGSGTQLSVL.